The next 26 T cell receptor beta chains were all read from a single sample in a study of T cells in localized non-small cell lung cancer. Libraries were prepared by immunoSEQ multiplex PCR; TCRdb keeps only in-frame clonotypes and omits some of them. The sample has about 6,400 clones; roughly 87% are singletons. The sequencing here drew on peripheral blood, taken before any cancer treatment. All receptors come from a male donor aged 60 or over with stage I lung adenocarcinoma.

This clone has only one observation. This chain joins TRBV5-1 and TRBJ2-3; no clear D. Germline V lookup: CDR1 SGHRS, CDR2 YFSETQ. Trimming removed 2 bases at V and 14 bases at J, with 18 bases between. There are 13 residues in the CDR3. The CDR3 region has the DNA TGCGCCAGCAGCTTCTTCTCCCCCGACCAGCCGTATTTT. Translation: CASSFFSPDQPYF.

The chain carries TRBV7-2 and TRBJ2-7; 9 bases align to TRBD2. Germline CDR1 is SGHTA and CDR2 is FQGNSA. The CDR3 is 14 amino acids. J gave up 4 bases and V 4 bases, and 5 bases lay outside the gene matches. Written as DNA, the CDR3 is TGTGCCAGCAGCTGGATAGCGGGAGAGTACGAGCAGTACTTC. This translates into CASSWIAGEYEQYF.

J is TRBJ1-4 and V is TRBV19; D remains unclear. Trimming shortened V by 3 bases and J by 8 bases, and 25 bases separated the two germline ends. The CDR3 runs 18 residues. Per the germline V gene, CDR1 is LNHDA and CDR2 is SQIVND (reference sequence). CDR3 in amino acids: CASSIGRWQERPQEKLFF. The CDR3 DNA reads TGTGCCAGTAGTATCGGCAGGTGGCAAGAGAGGCCCCAGGAAAAACTGTTTTTT.

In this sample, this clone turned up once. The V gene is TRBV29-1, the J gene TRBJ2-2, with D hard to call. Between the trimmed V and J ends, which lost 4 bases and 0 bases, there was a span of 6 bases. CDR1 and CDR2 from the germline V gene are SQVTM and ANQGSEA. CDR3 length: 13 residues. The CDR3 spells CSVGRANTGELFF. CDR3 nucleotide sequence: TGCAGCGTTGGACGGGCGAACACCGGGGAGCTGTTTTTT.

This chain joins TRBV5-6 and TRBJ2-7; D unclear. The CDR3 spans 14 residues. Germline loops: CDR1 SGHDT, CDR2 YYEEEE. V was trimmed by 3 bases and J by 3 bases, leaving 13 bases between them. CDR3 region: CASSSLDSFYEQYV. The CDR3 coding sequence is TGTGCCAGCAGCTCCCTAGACTCTTTCTACGAGCAGTACGTC.

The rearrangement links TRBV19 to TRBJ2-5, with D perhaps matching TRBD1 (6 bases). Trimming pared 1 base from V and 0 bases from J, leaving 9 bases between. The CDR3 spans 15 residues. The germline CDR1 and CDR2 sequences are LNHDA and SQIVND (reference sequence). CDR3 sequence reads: CASSIGTDYQETQYF. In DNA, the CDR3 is TGTGCCAGTAGTATAGGGACAGATTACCAAGAGACCCAGTACTTC.

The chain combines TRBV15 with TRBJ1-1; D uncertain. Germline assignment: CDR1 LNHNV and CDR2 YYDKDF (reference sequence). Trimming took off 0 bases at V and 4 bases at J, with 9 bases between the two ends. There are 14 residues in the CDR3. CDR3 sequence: CATSRELRGTEAFF. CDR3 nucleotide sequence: TGTGCCACCAGCAGAGAGTTGCGGGGCACTGAAGCTTTCTTT.

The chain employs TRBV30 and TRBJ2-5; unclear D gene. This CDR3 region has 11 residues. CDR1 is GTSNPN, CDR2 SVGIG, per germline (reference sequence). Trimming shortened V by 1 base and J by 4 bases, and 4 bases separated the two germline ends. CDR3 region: CAWSAGETQYF. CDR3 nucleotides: TGTGCCTGGAGTGCGGGAGAGACCCAGTACTTC.

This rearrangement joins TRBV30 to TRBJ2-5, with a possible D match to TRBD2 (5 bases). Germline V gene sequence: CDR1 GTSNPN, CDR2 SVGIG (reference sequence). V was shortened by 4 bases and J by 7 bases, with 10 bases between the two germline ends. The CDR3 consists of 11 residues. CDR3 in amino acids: CAWTEGGTQYF. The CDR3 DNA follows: TGTGCCTGGACCGAGGGCGGGACCCAGTACTTC.

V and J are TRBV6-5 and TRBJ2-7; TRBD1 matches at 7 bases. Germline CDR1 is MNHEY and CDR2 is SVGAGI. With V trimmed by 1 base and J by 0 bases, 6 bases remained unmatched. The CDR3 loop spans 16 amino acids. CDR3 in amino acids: CASSYWGTDGSYEQYF. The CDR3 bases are TGTGCCAGCAGTTACTGGGGGACAGACGGCTCCTACGAGCAGTACTTC.

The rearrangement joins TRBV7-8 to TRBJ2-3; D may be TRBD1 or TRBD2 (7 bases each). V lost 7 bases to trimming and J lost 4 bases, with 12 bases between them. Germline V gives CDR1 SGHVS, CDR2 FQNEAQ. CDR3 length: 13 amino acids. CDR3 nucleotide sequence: TGTGCCAGCATCAGGGGGGGTGCAGATACGCAGTATTTT. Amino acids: CASIRGGADTQYF.

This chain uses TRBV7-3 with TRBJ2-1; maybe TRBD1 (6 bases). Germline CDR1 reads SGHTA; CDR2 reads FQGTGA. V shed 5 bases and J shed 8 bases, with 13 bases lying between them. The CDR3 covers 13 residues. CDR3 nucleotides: TGTGCCAGCAGCCACAGCAGGGGCGATGAGCAGTTCTTC. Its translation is CASSHSRGDEQFF.

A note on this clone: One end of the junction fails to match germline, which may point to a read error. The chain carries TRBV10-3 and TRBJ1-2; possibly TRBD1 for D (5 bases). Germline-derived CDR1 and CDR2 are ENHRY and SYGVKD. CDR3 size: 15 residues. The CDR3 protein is CASSGRGLTGGGYTF. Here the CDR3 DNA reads TGTGCCAGCAGTGGACGCGGATTAACAGGAGGGGGCTACACCTTC.

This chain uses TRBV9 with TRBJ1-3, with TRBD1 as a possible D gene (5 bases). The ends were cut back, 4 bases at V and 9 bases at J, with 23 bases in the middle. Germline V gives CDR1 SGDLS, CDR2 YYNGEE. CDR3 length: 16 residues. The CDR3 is CASSPPEEGAGATIYF. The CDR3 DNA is TGTGCCAGCAGCCCCCCGGAAGAAGGGGCGGGAGCCACCATATATTTT.

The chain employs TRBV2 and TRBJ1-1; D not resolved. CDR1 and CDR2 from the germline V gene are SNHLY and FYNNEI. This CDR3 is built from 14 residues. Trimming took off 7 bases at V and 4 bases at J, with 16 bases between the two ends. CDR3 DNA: TGTGCCAGCAACCCTCCTTCGGGGTTCACTGAAGCTTTCTTT. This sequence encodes CASNPPSGFTEAFF.

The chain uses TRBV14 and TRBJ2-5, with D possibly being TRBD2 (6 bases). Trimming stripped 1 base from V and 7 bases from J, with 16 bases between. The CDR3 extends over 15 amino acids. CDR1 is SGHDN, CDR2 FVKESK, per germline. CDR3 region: CASSQAGGPAGTQYF. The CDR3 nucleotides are TGTGCCAGCAGCCAAGCTGGGGGTCCAGCGGGGACCCAGTACTTC.

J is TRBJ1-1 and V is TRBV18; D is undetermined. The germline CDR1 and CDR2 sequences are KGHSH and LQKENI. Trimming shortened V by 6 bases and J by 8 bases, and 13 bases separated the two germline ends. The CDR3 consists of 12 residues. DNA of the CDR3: TGTGCCAGCTCCGAGGGAGTCCGGGAAGCTTTCTTT. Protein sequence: CASSEGVREAFF.

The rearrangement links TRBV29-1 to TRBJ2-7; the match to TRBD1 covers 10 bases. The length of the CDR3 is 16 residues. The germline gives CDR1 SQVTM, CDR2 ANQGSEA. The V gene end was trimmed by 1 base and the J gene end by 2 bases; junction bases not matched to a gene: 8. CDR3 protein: CSVEGAGTGEAYEQYV. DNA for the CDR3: TGCAGCGTTGAAGGGGCCGGGACAGGGGAGGCCTACGAGCAGTACGTC.

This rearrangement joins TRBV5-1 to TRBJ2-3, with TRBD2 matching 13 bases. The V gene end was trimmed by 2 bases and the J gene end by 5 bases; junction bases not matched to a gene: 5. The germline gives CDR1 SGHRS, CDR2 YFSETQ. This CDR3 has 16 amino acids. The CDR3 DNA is TGCGCCAGCAGCTTCACTAGCGGGGGGGCCCGAGATACGCAGTATTTT. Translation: CASSFTSGGARDTQYF.

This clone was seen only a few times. The DNA for the CDR3 is TGTGCCTGGAGCGGACTAGCGGGAGGGCCCGGGGAGCAGTATTTT. It is translated as CAWSGLAGGPGEQYF. The chain employs TRBV30 and TRBJ2-3; 15 nucleotides align to TRBD2. The ends lost 3 bases at V and 11 bases at J; junction bases unmatched: 9. The CDR3 totals 15 residues. Per the germline V gene, CDR1 is GTSNPN and CDR2 is SVGIG (reference sequence).

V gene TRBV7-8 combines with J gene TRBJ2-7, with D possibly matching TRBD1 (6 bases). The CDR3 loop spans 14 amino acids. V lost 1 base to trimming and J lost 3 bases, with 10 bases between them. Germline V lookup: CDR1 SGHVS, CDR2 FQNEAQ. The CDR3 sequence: CASSLGGTIYEQYF. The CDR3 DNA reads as TGTGCCAGCAGCTTAGGAGGGACAATCTACGAGCAGTACTTC.

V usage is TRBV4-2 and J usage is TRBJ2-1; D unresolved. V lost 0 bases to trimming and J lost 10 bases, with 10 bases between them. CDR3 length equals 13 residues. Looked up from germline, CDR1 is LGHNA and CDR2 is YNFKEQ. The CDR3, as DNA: TGTGCCAGCAGCCAAGATGAAACCGCGGAGCAGTTCTTC. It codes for CASSQDETAEQFF.

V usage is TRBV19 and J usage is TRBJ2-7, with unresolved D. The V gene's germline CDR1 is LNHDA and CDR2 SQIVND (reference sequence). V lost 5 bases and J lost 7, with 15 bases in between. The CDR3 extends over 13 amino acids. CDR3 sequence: CASSLRLSGEQYV. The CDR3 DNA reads TGTGCCAGTAGTCTACGACTTAGTGGGGAGCAGTACGTC.

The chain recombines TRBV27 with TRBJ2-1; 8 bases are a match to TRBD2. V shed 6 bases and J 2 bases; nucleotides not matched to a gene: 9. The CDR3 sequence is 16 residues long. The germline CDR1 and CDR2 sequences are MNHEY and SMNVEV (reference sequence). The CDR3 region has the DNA TGTGCCAGCAGGAGAGTTACTAGCGGTACCTACAATGAGCAGTTCTTC. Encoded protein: CASRRVTSGTYNEQFF.

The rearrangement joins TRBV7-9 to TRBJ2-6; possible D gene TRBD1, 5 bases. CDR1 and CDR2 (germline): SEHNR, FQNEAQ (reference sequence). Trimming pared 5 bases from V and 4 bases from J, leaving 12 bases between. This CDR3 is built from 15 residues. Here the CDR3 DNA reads TGTGCCAGCAGCCCTCAGGGTGGCGGGGCCAACGTCCTGACTTTC. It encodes CASSPQGGGANVLTF.

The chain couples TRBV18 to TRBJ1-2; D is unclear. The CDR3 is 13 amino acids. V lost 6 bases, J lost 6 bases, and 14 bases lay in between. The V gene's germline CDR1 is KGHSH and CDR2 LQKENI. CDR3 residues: CASSPAGGNGYTF. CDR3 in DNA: TGTGCCAGCTCTCCAGCCGGAGGAAATGGCTACACCTTC.